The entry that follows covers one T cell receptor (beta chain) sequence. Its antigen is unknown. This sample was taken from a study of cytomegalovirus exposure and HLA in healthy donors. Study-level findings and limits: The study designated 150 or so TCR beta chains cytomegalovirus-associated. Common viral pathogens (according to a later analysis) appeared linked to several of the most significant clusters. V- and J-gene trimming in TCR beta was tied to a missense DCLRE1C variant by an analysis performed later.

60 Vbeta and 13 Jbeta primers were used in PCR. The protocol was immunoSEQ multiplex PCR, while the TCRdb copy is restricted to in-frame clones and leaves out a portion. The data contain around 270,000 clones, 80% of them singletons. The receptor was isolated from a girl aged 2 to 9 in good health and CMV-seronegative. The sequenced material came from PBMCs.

CDR3 nucleotides: TGCGCCAGCAGCCAGGGAGCTCTACTTTCTGGCTACAATGAGCAGTTCTTC. This gives the protein CASSQGALLSGYNEQFF. This chain uses TRBV4-1 with TRBJ2-1; a possible D gene is TRBD2 (5 bases). Germline assignment: CDR1 MGHRA and CDR2 YSYEKL. Trimming removed 3 bases from V and 3 bases from J, with 18 bases in between. The CDR3 loop spans 17 amino acids.